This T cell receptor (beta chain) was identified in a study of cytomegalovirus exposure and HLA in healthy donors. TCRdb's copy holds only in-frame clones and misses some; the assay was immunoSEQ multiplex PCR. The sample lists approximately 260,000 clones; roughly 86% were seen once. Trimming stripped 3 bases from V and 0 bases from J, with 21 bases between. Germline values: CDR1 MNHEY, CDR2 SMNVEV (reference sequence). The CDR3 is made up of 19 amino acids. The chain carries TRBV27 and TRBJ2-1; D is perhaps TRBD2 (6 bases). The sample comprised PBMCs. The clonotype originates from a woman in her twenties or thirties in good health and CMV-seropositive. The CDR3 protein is CASSLGDPGPGGSYNEQFF. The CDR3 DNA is TGTGCCAGCAGTTTGGGTGATCCGGGCCCCGGGGGCTCCTACAATGAGCAGTTCTTC.